The 26 T cell receptor beta chains below come from one sample, sequenced in a study of CD8+ T cells in alopecia areata. Treatment specified: oral pan-JAK inhibitor, 5-10 mg twice daily. RNA extraction and reverse transcription yielded cDNA as sequencing template. Repertoires were generated with immunoSEQ multiplex PCR, while TCRdb's copy carries only in-frame clones and drops some. The table lists over 150,000 clones, approximately 53% of them singletons. The sequences come from CD8+ T cells sorted from blood, collected at week 24, from a patient treated with tofacitinib. Every receptor here comes from a human donor with alopecia areata.

The chain joins TRBV5-1 to TRBJ1-2, with TRBD1 as a possible D gene (5 bases). The CDR3 length is 15 residues. With 0 bases removed from V and 2 bases from J, the gap between germline ends came to 11 bases. In germline, CDR1 is SGHRS, CDR2 YFSETQ. The CDR3 bases are TGCGCCAGCAGCTTGGCCGCAGGGAAGAACTATGGCTACACCTTC. Encoded protein: CASSLAAGKNYGYTF.

The CDR3 sequence: CASSYSTGVQPQHF. The CDR3 region has the DNA TGTGCCAGCAGTTACTCGACAGGGGTTCAGCCCCAGCATTTT. This rearrangement joins TRBV6-5 to TRBJ1-5; the match to TRBD1 covers 8 bases. The CDR3 length is 14 residues. V lost 0 bases, J lost 6 bases, and 1 base stayed unmatched. Germline CDR1 is MNHEY and CDR2 is SVGAGI.

The chain links TRBV4-3 to TRBJ1-2, with a possible D match to TRBD1 (6 bases). Per germline, CDR1 LGHNA and CDR2 YSLEER. V lost 1 base to trimming and J lost 4 bases, with 13 bases between them. There are 15 residues in the CDR3. The CDR3 loop reads CASSQGGPGTYGYTF. CDR3 nucleotides: TGCGCCAGCAGCCAAGGGGGGCCGGGAACCTATGGCTACACCTTC.

The rearrangement links TRBV4-2 to TRBJ1-1, with D unclear. V gave up 0 bases and J gave up 8 bases, with 10 bases separating them. Germline V CDR1 and CDR2: LGHNA, YNFKEQ. CDR3 size: 13 residues. This CDR3 reads CASSQEAGKEAFF. The CDR3 DNA follows: TGTGCCAGCAGCCAAGAGGCCGGGAAGGAAGCTTTCTTT.

A few counts support this clone. The V gene is TRBV11-2, the J gene TRBJ2-3, with 8 positions matching TRBD1. The CDR3 runs 16 residues. Germline V gene sequence: CDR1 SGHAT, CDR2 FQNNGV. V lost 1 base to trimming and J lost 1 base; unmatched junction nucleotides: 4. The CDR3 coding sequence is TGTGCCAGCAGCTTAGTTCCAGGGGGCGGCACAGATACGCAGTATTTT. This gives the protein CASSLVPGGGTDTQYF.

The chain joins TRBV9 to TRBJ1-1; 10 nucleotides match TRBD1. CDR3 length: 14 amino acids. Germline CDR1 and CDR2: SGDLS and YYNGEE. Trimming cost V 4 bases and J 1 base; bases outside gene matches: 1. The CDR3 here is CASSRTGGNTEAFF. The CDR3, as DNA: TGTGCCAGCAGCCGGACAGGGGGGAACACTGAAGCTTTCTTT.

This clone was observed a handful of times. The chain has TRBV7-9 and TRBJ2-1; 9 positions match TRBD1. The germline CDR1 and CDR2 sequences are SEHNR and FQNEAQ (reference sequence). With 8 bases clipped from V and 4 bases from J, the junction kept 0 bases outside the gene matches. The CDR3 runs 12 residues. CDR3 DNA sequence: TGTGCCAGCGGGACAGGGTACAATGAGCAGTTCTTC. Translation: CASGTGYNEQFF.

The sample holds a few counts of this clone. The chain employs TRBV30 and TRBJ2-7; TRBD2 is a possible D gene (5 bases). Between the trimmed V and J ends, which lost 0 bases and 7 bases, there was a span of 16 bases. This CDR3 is 14 amino acids long. The germline V gene encodes CDR1 GTSNPN and CDR2 SVGIG (reference sequence). CDR3 sequence reads: CAWSVLRGAEEQYF. The DNA of the CDR3 is TGTGCCTGGAGTGTACTTCGGGGTGCTGAAGAGCAGTACTTC.

The V call is TRBV2, the J call TRBJ2-3; D may match TRBD1 or TRBD2 (5 bases each). Per germline, CDR1 SNHLY and CDR2 FYNNEI. The CDR3 extends over 16 amino acids. The V end lost 8 bases, the J end lost 4 bases, and 22 bases lay between the germline ends. The CDR3, as DNA: TGTGCCAGCTACACTTTCCGGGACGGAGCCTCAGATACGCAGTATTTT. This sequence encodes CASYTFRDGASDTQYF.

This clone was detected a few times. Relative to the germline gene, one junction end is altered; a read error may explain this. The rearrangement links TRBV29-1 to TRBJ1-2; D is unclear. CDR1 SQVTM and CDR2 ANQGSEA come from the germline V gene. The CDR3 totals 12 residues. CDR3 sequence (DNA): TGCAGCATTGAACGGGGTGGCTATGGCTACACCTTC. It codes for CSIERGGYGYTF.

The rearrangement joins TRBV11-2 to TRBJ1-1; D gene uncertain. Germline CDR1 SGHAT, CDR2 FQNNGV. V was clipped by 1 base and J by 5 bases, with 5 bases between them. The CDR3 runs 12 residues. The CDR3 sequence: CASSLVETEAFF. Written as DNA, the CDR3 is TGTGCCAGCAGCTTAGTGGAAACTGAAGCTTTCTTT.

This clone has just one count. V is TRBV7-2 and J is TRBJ2-1; 9 nucleotides align to TRBD1. In germline, CDR1 is SGHTA, CDR2 FQGNSA. Trimming cost V 4 bases and J 7 bases; bases outside gene matches: 17. The CDR3 has 18 residues. For the CDR3, the DNA is TGTGCCAGCAGCTCAGGGACAGGGCCTACCTTTCATGGGAATGAGCAGTTCTTC. Its protein product is CASSSGTGPTFHGNEQFF.

This clone showed up just a few times. The CDR3 loop is CASSTGNEQFF. Here the CDR3 DNA reads TGTGCCAGCAGTACCGGGAATGAGCAGTTCTTC. This sequence joins TRBV6-6 and TRBJ2-1, with unresolved D. The CDR3 runs 11 residues. Trimming took off 5 bases at V and 7 bases at J, with 6 bases between the two ends. The germline CDR1 and CDR2 sequences are MNHNY and SVGAGI (reference sequence).

The rearrangement links TRBV11-3 to TRBJ2-3; TRBD1 might be the D (5 bases). This CDR3 comprises 14 residues. Germline V gives CDR1 SGHNT, CDR2 YENEEA. The ends were cut back, 3 bases at V and 4 bases at J, with 11 bases in the middle. The CDR3, as DNA: TGTGCCAGCAGCTTGGCAGGGATGGCAGATACGCAGTATTTT. Its translation is CASSLAGMADTQYF.

CDR3 loop: CASSLGQGGSYGYTF. The CDR3 DNA reads as TGTGCCAGCAGCTTGGGACAGGGGGGAAGCTATGGCTACACCTTC. V usage is TRBV5-6 and J usage is TRBJ1-2, with 9 bases that match TRBD1. In germline, CDR1 is SGHDT, CDR2 YYEEEE. V lost 0 bases, J lost 4 bases, and 4 bases stayed unmatched. This CDR3 comprises 15 residues. The variable domain in full, completed from reference TRBV5-6 and TRBJ1-2, reads DAGVTQSPTHLIKTRGQQVTLRCSPKSGHDTVSWYQQALGQGPQFIFQYYEEEERQRGNFPDRFSGHQFPNYSSELNVNALLLGDSALYLCASSLGQGGSYGYTFGSGTRLTVV.

V usage is TRBV4-3 and J usage is TRBJ2-7; 11 nucleotides match TRBD1. The V gene end was trimmed by 0 bases and the J gene end by 4 bases; junction bases not matched to a gene: 5. CDR1 is LGHNA and CDR2 is YSLEER in the germline V gene. The CDR3 loop spans 16 amino acids. The CDR3 DNA reads as TGCGCCAGCAGCCAAGACGCCGGACAGGGGGCATACGAGCAGTACTTC. Translating it yields CASSQDAGQGAYEQYF.

This clone showed up just a few times. V usage is TRBV14 and J usage is TRBJ2-3, with 8 bases fitting TRBD1. The CDR3 loop spans 14 amino acids. CDR1 is SGHDN and CDR2 is FVKESK in the germline V gene. The ends lost 4 bases at V and 6 bases at J; junction bases unmatched: 6. The CDR3 DNA reads as TGTGCCAGCAGCCGGACAGGGATGGGGGATACGCAGTATTTT. Encoded protein: CASSRTGMGDTQYF. Drawing the rest from reference TRBV14 and TRBJ2-3, the complete variable domain is EAGVTQFPSHSVIEKGQTVTLRCDPISGHDNLYWYRRVMGKEIKFLLHFVKESKQDESGMPNNRFLAERTGGTYSTLKVQPAELEDSGVYFCASSRTGMGDTQYFGPGTRLTVL.

V gene TRBV30 combines with J gene TRBJ2-1; D is undetermined. There are 12 residues in the CDR3. V lost 5 bases and J 7 bases, leaving 12 bases between the germline ends. Germline CDR1 and CDR2: GTSNPN and SVGIG (reference sequence). The CDR3: CAWGKVWNEQFF. CDR3 in DNA: TGTGCCTGGGGCAAAGTTTGGAATGAGCAGTTCTTC.

The V and J genes are TRBV14 and TRBJ2-1; the match to TRBD2 covers 8 bases. This CDR3 has 13 amino acids. V lost 6 bases, J lost 6 bases, and 4 bases stayed unmatched. Germline CDR1 and CDR2: SGHDN and FVKESK. CDR3 region: CASRSAGGNEQFF. CDR3 sequence (DNA): TGTGCCAGCAGGTCCGCGGGGGGCAATGAGCAGTTCTTC. The variable domain in full, with the rest retrieved from reference TRBV14 and TRBJ2-1, is EAGVTQFPSHSVIEKGQTVTLRCDPISGHDNLYWYRRVMGKEIKFLLHFVKESKQDESGMPNNRFLAERTGGTYSTLKVQPAELEDSGVYFCASRSAGGNEQFFGPGTRLTVL.

This rearrangement joins TRBV6-1 to TRBJ1-1; 8 bases map to TRBD1. CDR1 and CDR2 from the germline V gene are MNHNS and SASEGT. The CDR3 is made up of 14 amino acids. V lost 8 bases to trimming and J lost 3 bases; unmatched junction nucleotides: 8. CDR3 protein: CASASPGQDTEAFF. CDR3 nucleotide sequence: TGTGCCAGCGCCTCACCGGGACAGGACACTGAAGCTTTCTTT.

The CDR3 spells CASKNRGTEAFF. The CDR3 nucleotides are TGTGCCAGTAAAAACAGGGGCACTGAAGCTTTCTTT. The chain employs TRBV19 and TRBJ1-1, with 7 bases aligning to TRBD1. The length of the CDR3 is 12 residues. V lost 7 bases and J lost 4; bases outside the gene matches: 3. In germline, CDR1 is LNHDA, CDR2 SQIVND (reference sequence).

The V gene is TRBV29-1, the J gene TRBJ2-1; 11 nucleotides align to TRBD2. The CDR3 spans 19 residues. Trimming removed 1 base from V and 3 bases from J; junction bases left unmatched: 14. Germline values: CDR1 SQVTM, CDR2 ANQGSEA. The chain's CDR3 is CSVEGLAGPTFPLYNEQFF. In nucleotides, the CDR3 is TGCAGCGTTGAAGGACTAGCGGGGCCAACATTCCCCCTCTACAATGAGCAGTTCTTC.

As concerns this clone: The germline gene is not matched at one end of the junction; a read error may be the cause. The rearrangement uses TRBV2 and TRBJ2-7; D remains ambiguous. The CDR3 is 11 amino acids. Germline CDR1 SNHLY, CDR2 FYNNEI. The CDR3: CASREGYEQYF. In DNA form, the CDR3 reads TGTGCCAGCAGGGAAGGGTACGAGCAGTACTTC.

The rearrangement joins TRBV29-1 to TRBJ1-1; 7 positions match TRBD1. V shed 5 bases, J shed 7 bases, and the junction held 7 bases outside the gene matches. This CDR3 region has 12 residues. Germline CDR1 and CDR2: SQVTM and ANQGSEA. CDR3 DNA sequence: TGCAGCGTTAGGACAGGCGGGGATGAAGCTTTCTTT. This sequence encodes CSVRTGGDEAFF.

The gene calls are TRBV11-2 and TRBJ2-1; D is perhaps TRBD2 (5 bases). The germline V gene encodes CDR1 SGHAT and CDR2 FQNNGV. The CDR3 has 12 amino acids. V shed 11 bases and J shed 3 bases, with 11 bases lying between them. The CDR3 coding sequence is TGTGCCGTCAGCGGCAGCTACAATGAGCAGTTCTTC. This sequence encodes CAVSGSYNEQFF.

The chain uses TRBV2 and TRBJ2-6; either TRBD1 or TRBD2 may supply D (5 bases each). From germline, CDR1 is SNHLY and CDR2 FYNNEI. Trimming took off 6 bases at V and 2 bases at J, with 11 bases between the two ends. This CDR3 has 15 amino acids. The CDR3 sequence: CASRGTSTGANVLTF. Here the CDR3 DNA reads TGTGCCAGCAGGGGGACCTCAACTGGGGCCAACGTCCTGACTTTC.